A single count supports the clone carrying this T cell receptor (beta chain). Its specificity is unknown. This entry is derived from a study of cytomegalovirus exposure and HLA in healthy donors. On the study more broadly: Among the approximately 370 donors who were genotyped, roughly 76% fell in the genetic ancestry cluster that is associated with self-reported Caucasian donors.

The PCR contained 60 Vbeta and 13 Jbeta primers. Sequencing was performed with immunoSEQ multiplex PCR; in TCRdb, only in-frame clones are kept and a portion is missing. The sample shows fewer than 150,000 clones, approximately 80% of them seen only once. Broader study findings: Immune exposure information comprised only CMV serostatus. Later analysis suggested most CMV-associated TCR beta chains were HLA-restricted.

Germline V CDR1 and CDR2: MDHEN, SYDVKM. The length of the CDR3 is 13 residues. V lost 2 bases, J lost 4 bases, and 9 bases lay in between. Sequences were obtained from PBMCs. This TCR was sampled from a woman in her forties in good health and CMV-seropositive. The chain couples TRBV28 to TRBJ2-7, with D hard to call. The CDR3 sequence: CASSLSSRYEQYF. CDR3 sequence (DNA): TGTGCCAGCAGTTTAAGCTCTAGATACGAGCAGTACTTC.